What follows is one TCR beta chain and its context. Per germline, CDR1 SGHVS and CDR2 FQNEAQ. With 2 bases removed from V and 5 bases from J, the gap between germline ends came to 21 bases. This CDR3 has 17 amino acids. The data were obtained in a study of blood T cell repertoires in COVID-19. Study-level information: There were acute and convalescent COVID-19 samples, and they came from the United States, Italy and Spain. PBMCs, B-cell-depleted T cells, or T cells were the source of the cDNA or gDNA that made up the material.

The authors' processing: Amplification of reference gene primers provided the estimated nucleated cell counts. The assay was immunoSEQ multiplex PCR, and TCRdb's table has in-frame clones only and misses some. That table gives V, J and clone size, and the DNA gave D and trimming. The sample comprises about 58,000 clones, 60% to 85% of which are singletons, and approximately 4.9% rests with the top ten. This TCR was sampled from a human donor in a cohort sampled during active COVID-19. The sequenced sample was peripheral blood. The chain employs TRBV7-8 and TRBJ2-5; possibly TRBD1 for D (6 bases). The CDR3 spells CASSLFVSGASRETQYF. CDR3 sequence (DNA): TGTGCCAGCAGCTTATTTGTGTCAGGGGCCTCCAGGGAGACCCAGTACTTC.